Below are 6 T cell receptor beta chains sequenced from a single sample in a study of cytomegalovirus exposure and HLA in healthy donors. Vbeta (60) and Jbeta (13) primers were used in the PCR. Clones were sequenced by immunoSEQ multiplex PCR, and TCRdb holds only the in-frame ones, with some missing. Among under 110,000 clones listed, approximately 70% were seen once. The sequenced sample was PBMCs. These receptors came from a boy between 10 and 17 years old in good health and CMV-seronegative.

This rearrangement joins TRBV6-5 to TRBJ1-2; D gene unclear. Germline CDR1 MNHEY, CDR2 SVGAGI. With 2 bases removed from V and 8 bases from J, the gap between germline ends came to 6 bases. The CDR3 spans 11 residues. CDR3 nucleotide sequence: TGTGCCAGCAGTTACCGCGGGGGCTACACCTTC. Translated, it gives CASSYRGGYTF.

The chain employs TRBV5-8 and TRBJ1-3; no firm D call. The germline V and J ends were trimmed by 1 base and 6 bases, with 5 bases remaining between them. Germline V gives CDR1 SGHTS, CDR2 YDEGEE. The CDR3 covers 12 residues. The CDR3 DNA is TGTGCCAGCAGCTTGTGGGCAAACACCATATATTTT. The encoded protein is CASSLWANTIYF. The variable domain in full, with the rest retrieved from reference TRBV5-8 and TRBJ1-3, is EAGVTQSPTHLIKTRGQQATLRCSPISGHTSVYWYQQALGLGLQFLLWYDEGEERNRGNFPPRFSGRQFPNYSSELNVNALELEDSALYLCASSLWANTIYFGEGSWLTVV.

The V and J genes are TRBV5-4 and TRBJ2-5; possible D gene TRBD2, 7 bases. V was clipped by 0 bases and J by 5 bases, with 14 bases between them. The CDR3 spans 15 residues. Germline CDR1 and CDR2: SGHNT and YYREEE (reference sequence). The CDR3 loop is CASSLDGGPGETQYF. In DNA form, the CDR3 reads TGTGCCAGCAGCTTGGACGGGGGGCCGGGGGAGACCCAGTACTTC. The full variable domain, rest sourced from reference TRBV5-4 and TRBJ2-5, is ETGVTQSPTHLIKTRGQQVTLRCSSQSGHNTVSWYQQALGQGPQFIFQYYREEENGRGNFPPRFSGLQFPNYSSELNVNALELDDSALYLCASSLDGGPGETQYFGPGTRLLVL.

On this clone itself: Other DNA variants within this sample encode the same CDR3. This chain links TRBV6-5 with TRBJ1-5; 10 positions match TRBD1. The CDR3 sequence is 14 residues long. The V segment lost 5 bases and the J segment 4 bases; nucleotides outside the gene matches: 2. CDR1 is MNHEY and CDR2 is SVGAGI in the germline V gene. CDR3 loop: CASSRTGGNQPQHF. The CDR3 bases are TGTGCCAGCAGTCGGACAGGGGGGAATCAGCCCCAGCATTTT.

The rearrangement uses TRBV28 and TRBJ1-3; 7 nucleotides match TRBD1. This CDR3 contains 14 residues. CDR1 MDHEN and CDR2 SYDVKM come from the germline V gene. With V trimmed by 2 bases and J by 4 bases, 2 bases remained unmatched. In DNA form, the CDR3 reads TGTGCCAGCAGTTTAAAACAGGGGGGAAACACCATATATTTT. It translates to CASSLKQGGNTIYF. Supplemented by reference TRBV28 and TRBJ1-3, the full variable domain reads DVKVTQSSRYLVKRTGEKVFLECVQDMDHENMFWYRQDPGLGLRLIYFSYDVKMKEKGDIPEGYSVSREKKERFSLILESASTNQTSMYLCASSLKQGGNTIYFGEGSWLTVV.

This clone came up a few times. The chain has TRBV6-1 and TRBJ2-7; 7 bases fit TRBD2. Germline V gene data show CDR1 as MNHNS and CDR2 as SASEGT. V was clipped by 1 base and J by 2 bases; unmatched bases: 5. CDR3 length equals 15 residues. CDR3 residues: CASSEDMGGAYEQYF. CDR3 nucleotides: TGTGCCAGCAGTGAAGACATGGGAGGGGCCTACGAGCAGTACTTC.